The text below deals with one T cell receptor (beta chain). The repertoire was sequenced with immunoSEQ multiplex PCR; TCRdb's copy has only in-frame clones and lacks some. The sample has 75,000 to 80,000 clones, around nine tenths seen once. The data stem from a study of blood T cell repertoires in COVID-19. Study overall: T cells, B-cell-depleted T cells, or PBMCs supplied cDNA or gDNA.

CDR3 size: 13 residues. CDR1 and CDR2 from the germline V gene are SGHDT and YYEEEE. The V end was cut by 4 bases, the J end by 5 bases, with 13 bases between. Sequenced input: peripheral blood. This sequence was found in a human donor in a cohort sampled during active COVID-19. The chain joins TRBV5-6 to TRBJ2-7; a weak D match, TRBD2 (5 bases). The CDR3 loop reads CASSPLLADEQYF. The CDR3 DNA follows: TGTGCCAGCAGCCCACTCCTAGCCGACGAGCAGTACTTC.